This T cell receptor beta chain appears in the sequencing data of a study of cytomegalovirus exposure and HLA in healthy donors. General study findings and limits: At a 0.05 false discovery rate, a later analysis found about 17,000 TCR beta sequences to be associated with HLA alleles. Some V segments, including TRBV6-2 and TRBV6-3, were excluded as indistinguishable.

Germline V gene lookup returns CDR1 SNHLY and CDR2 FYNNEI. With 4 bases removed from V and 2 bases from J, the gap between germline ends came to 12 bases. The CDR3 extends over 15 amino acids. 13 Jbeta primers and 60 Vbeta primers were used for the PCR. Libraries were prepared by immunoSEQ multiplex PCR; TCRdb keeps only in-frame clonotypes and omits some of them. Of about 140,000 clones in the sample, about three quarters were seen once. This clone appeared once. Its specificity is not known. The sequenced sample was PBMCs. This receptor was taken from a female donor in good health and CMV-seropositive. V is TRBV2 and J is TRBJ2-1; D is unresolved. The CDR3 region is CASSAARQTYNEQFF. The CDR3 DNA reads TGTGCCAGCAGTGCGGCGAGACAAACCTACAATGAGCAGTTCTTC. The full variable domain, its missing parts supplied by reference TRBV2 and TRBJ2-1, is EPEVTQTPSHQVTQMGQEVILRCVPISNHLYFYWYRQILGQKVEFLVSFYNNEISEKSEIFDDQFSVERPDGSNFTLKIRSTKLEDSAMYFCASSAARQTYNEQFFGPGTRLTVL.